This note documents a single TCR beta chain sequence. The data were taken from a study of blood T cell repertoires in COVID-19. The protocol was immunoSEQ multiplex PCR, while the TCRdb copy is restricted to in-frame clones and leaves out a portion. The table records a few hundred thousand clones, 83% of them present only once. The source material was PBMCs or T cells enriched from blood (not recorded which). The TCR originated in a woman aged 50 to 60 who had recovered from COVID-19.

CDR3 nucleotide sequence: TGTGCCAGTAAGTGGGGGCTACAAACCTCCTATGGCTACACCTTC. Translated: CASKWGLQTSYGYTF. The chain is built from TRBV19 and TRBJ1-2; D may be TRBD1 (6 bases). V was trimmed by 7 bases and J by 4 bases, leaving 19 bases between them. Germline V lookup: CDR1 LNHDA, CDR2 SQIVND (reference sequence). The CDR3 has 15 residues.